This TCR beta chain was captured by sequencing in a study of PD-1 blockade in classical Hodgkin lymphoma. Study as a whole: Nivolumab dosed at 3 mg/kg went to patients intravenously every 2 weeks.

Time point described: cycle 4 day 1 (C4D1), after less than seven weeks of nivolumab. Every one of the patients relapsed after autologous stem cell transplantation (brentuximab vedotin exposure was variable). Starting with thawed PBMCs, CD4+ T cells were purified by magnetic negative selection. The CDR3 consists of 14 residues. Trimming took 4 bases from V and 1 from J, leaving 11 bases between them. Germline V lookup: CDR1 SGHNT, CDR2 YYREEE (reference sequence). Clones were sequenced by immunoSEQ multiplex PCR, and TCRdb holds only the in-frame ones, with some missing. This table holds almost 30,000 clones, approximately 81% found once.

The V and J genes are TRBV5-4 and TRBJ2-5; a possible D gene is TRBD2 (5 bases). Sequencing used CD4+ T cells from blood, obtained before the fourth cycle of nivolumab. The TCR comes from a human donor with classical Hodgkin lymphoma. The CDR3 DNA is TGTGCCAGCAGCCTAAAGGCGGGCCAAGAGACCCAGTACTTC. Protein product: CASSLKAGQETQYF.